The present entry profiles one T cell receptor (beta chain) with its context. This sample was included in a study of OX40 agonist ivuxolimab in advanced cancers. CDR1 is SNHLY and CDR2 is FYNNEI in the germline V gene. This CDR3 is built from 12 residues. Trimming pared 8 bases from V and 4 bases from J, leaving 10 bases between. Clones were read by immunoSEQ multiplex PCR, and TCRdb kept only the in-frame ones, dropping some. This sample has 30,000 to 45,000 clones; around 73% occur once, and the top ten carry about a fifth. Specimen: CD4+ or CD8+ T cells sorted from blood, collected in a trial of the OX40 agonist ivuxolimab. The chain couples TRBV2 to TRBJ2-3, with D perhaps TRBD2 (6 bases). This clonotype was sampled from an adult with an advanced solid tumor such as melanoma, head and neck, liver or kidney cancer. CDR3 in DNA: TGTGCCAGCCGGGGGTTTCCAGATACGCAGTATTTT. It codes for CASRGFPDTQYF.